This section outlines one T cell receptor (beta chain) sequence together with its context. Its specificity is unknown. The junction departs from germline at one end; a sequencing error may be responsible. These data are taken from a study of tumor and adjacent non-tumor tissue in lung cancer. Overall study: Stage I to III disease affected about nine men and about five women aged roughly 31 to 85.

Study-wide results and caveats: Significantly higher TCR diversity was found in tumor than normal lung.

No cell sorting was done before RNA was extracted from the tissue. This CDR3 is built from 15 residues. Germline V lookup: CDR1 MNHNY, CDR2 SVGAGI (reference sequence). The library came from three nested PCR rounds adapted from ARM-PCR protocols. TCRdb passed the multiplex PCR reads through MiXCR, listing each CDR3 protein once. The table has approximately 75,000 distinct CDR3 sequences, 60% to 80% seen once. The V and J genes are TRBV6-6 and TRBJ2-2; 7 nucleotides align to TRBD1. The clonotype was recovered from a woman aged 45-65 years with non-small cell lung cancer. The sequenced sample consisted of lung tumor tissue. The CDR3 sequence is CVSSSGTVNTGKLFF. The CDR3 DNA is TGTGTCAGCAGTTCCGGGACAGTTAACACCGGGAAGCTGTTTTTT.